A single sample gave rise to the 11 T cell receptor beta chains below, sequenced in a study of T cell responses to AZD1222 COVID-19 vaccine. The assay was immunoSEQ multiplex PCR, and TCRdb's table has in-frame clones only and misses some. The sample includes about 100,000 clones, more than 75% of them seen just once. The material sequenced was peripheral blood, taken on day 0 of AZD1222 vaccination. These receptor sequences come from an adult in good health.

The chain is built from TRBV10-3 and TRBJ1-6; maybe TRBD1 (5 bases). The CDR3 covers 12 residues. Looked up from germline, CDR1 is ENHRY and CDR2 is SYGVKD. V was shortened by 10 bases and J by 6 bases, with 10 bases between the two germline ends. In DNA, the CDR3 is TGTGCCACCGGGGACCTTAATTCACCCCTCCACTTT. This sequence encodes CATGDLNSPLHF.

The CDR3 DNA reads as TGCAGCGTTGAAGTGGGCTGGACTAGCTCTTCCGAGCAGTACTTC. Translated, it gives CSVEVGWTSSSEQYF. V gene TRBV29-1 combines with J gene TRBJ2-7; 8 bases fit TRBD2. This CDR3 has 15 amino acids. After removal of 1 base from V and 6 bases from J, the junction contained 11 bases not matched to a gene. Germline CDR1 is SQVTM and CDR2 is ANQGSEA.

This clone was seen once. CDR3 nucleotides: TGTGCCAGCACCACAGGGGCCAATTCACCCCTCCACTTT. Translated: CASTTGANSPLHF. The chain is built from TRBV2 and TRBJ1-6, with 7 bases identical to TRBD1. Germline V lookup: CDR1 SNHLY, CDR2 FYNNEI. V was pared by 7 bases and J by 7 bases, with 4 bases of the junction left unmatched. The CDR3 runs 13 residues.

The chain joins TRBV12-3 or TRBV12-4 to TRBJ2-1; D is possibly TRBD2 (5 bases). The CDR3 is made up of 12 amino acids. Deletions cut 2 bases from V and 9 bases from J, with 8 bases between. The CDR3 coding sequence is TGTGCCAGCAGTTTACTAGGGAGTGAGCAGTTCTTC. It translates to CASSLLGSEQFF.

This chain connects TRBV6-5 to TRBJ1-5; D unresolved. This CDR3 spans 15 amino acids. The germline gives CDR1 MNHEY, CDR2 SVGAGI. V was shortened by 6 bases and J by 7 bases, with 19 bases between the two germline ends. The CDR3 nucleotides are TGTGCCAGCAGCCCCGGTTACGGGCCTAGGCAGCCCCAGCATTTT. This gives the protein CASSPGYGPRQPQHF.

The V gene is TRBV4-3, the J gene TRBJ2-1; 10 bases map to TRBD2. Germline-derived CDR1 and CDR2 are LGHNA and YSLEER. This CDR3 has 16 amino acids. With V trimmed by 3 bases and J by 8 bases, 10 bases remained unmatched. This chain's CDR3 is CASSQYPGTSAYEQFF. As DNA, the CDR3 is TGCGCCAGCAGCCAGTACCCCGGGACTAGCGCATATGAGCAGTTCTTC.

The rearrangement links TRBV24-1 to TRBJ2-1; D may be TRBD1 or TRBD2 (5 bases each). This CDR3 contains 14 residues. Germline V gene sequence: CDR1 KGHDR, CDR2 SFDVKD. V was clipped by 5 bases and J by 6 bases, with 13 bases between them. The CDR3 here is CATSAGTPANEQFF. The CDR3 DNA reads as TGTGCCACCAGTGCCGGGACCCCGGCCAATGAGCAGTTCTTC.

This chain's CDR3 is CSVGRVGRTDTQYF. The CDR3 DNA is TGCAGCGTCGGGCGGGTCGGTAGGACAGATACGCAGTATTTT. V usage is TRBV29-1 and J usage is TRBJ2-3; possible D gene TRBD2, 5 bases. Germline CDR1 is SQVTM and CDR2 is ANQGSEA. The CDR3 sequence is 14 residues long. Trimming shortened V by 6 bases and J by 3 bases, and 16 bases separated the two germline ends.

The chain links TRBV19 to TRBJ1-1; D is unresolved. V dropped 3 bases and J dropped 4 bases, with 18 bases sitting between them. Per germline, CDR1 LNHDA and CDR2 SQIVND (reference sequence). The CDR3 has 16 residues. The CDR3, as DNA: TGTGCCAGTAGTATGGGCCAGACTCTACTAAGCACTGAAGCTTTCTTT. The encoded protein is CASSMGQTLLSTEAFF.

The rearrangement joins TRBV6-5 to TRBJ2-2, with no clear D. CDR3 length: 15 residues. Trimming pared 6 bases from V and 4 bases from J, leaving 15 bases between. Germline CDR1 reads MNHEY; CDR2 reads SVGAGI. The CDR3 sequence is CASRPRTRFTGELFF. The CDR3 bases are TGTGCCAGCAGACCCCGGACGCGGTTCACCGGGGAGCTGTTTTTT.

The chain employs TRBV5-1 and TRBJ1-3; the D gene is possibly TRBD1 (5 bases). Trimming left V 4 bases short and J 7 bases short, with 15 bases between. The CDR3 has 14 residues. CDR1 is SGHRS and CDR2 is YFSETQ in the germline V gene. The CDR3 nucleotides are TGCGCCAGCAGCGAAGGGACTGTACGGAACACCATATATTTT. Amino acids: CASSEGTVRNTIYF.